The 20 T cell receptor beta chains given below trace back to one sample, sequenced in a study of blood T cells in healthy people across ages. Primed by a sample-barcoded 5' primer and a J-beta primer mix, a second PCR proceeded for about 7 to 11 cycles. TCRdb itself ran the 5' RACE reads through MiXCR, one entry per CDR3 protein. Counted here are about 1,000,000 distinct CDR3 sequences, 45% occurring once; the ten biggest clones make up under 20%. The sequencing input was blood. The source is a woman aged 60-70 years in good health.

The chain couples TRBV29-1 to TRBJ1-2; 8 bases map to TRBD1. Germline-derived CDR1 and CDR2 are SQVTM and ANQGSEA. The CDR3 spans 15 residues. J gave up 2 bases and V 7 bases, and 12 bases lay outside the gene matches. For the CDR3, the DNA is TGCAGCGCTCCCCAGGGGGCGCTAGGGAACTATGGCTACACCTTC. Translation gives CSAPQGALGNYGYTF.

Here the CDR3 DNA reads TGCAGCGTCCCCTCTCGTAGCGGGAGAGGAGAGACCCAGTACTTC. It codes for CSVPSRSGRGETQYF. The rearrangement joins TRBV29-1 to TRBJ2-5; 9 nucleotides agree with TRBD2. The CDR3 runs to 15 residues. Germline CDR1 and CDR2: SQVTM and ANQGSEA. Trimming took 6 bases from V and 4 from J; bases not matched to a gene: 12. The full variable domain, its missing parts supplied by reference TRBV29-1 and TRBJ2-5, is SAVISQKPSRDICQRGTSLTIQCQVDSQVTMMFWYRQQPGQSLTLIATANQGSEATYESGFVIDKFPISRPNLTFSTLTVSNMSPEDSSIYLCSVPSRSGRGETQYFGPGTRLLVL.

The rearrangement joins TRBV2 to TRBJ2-3; 9 bases match TRBD1. CDR1 is SNHLY and CDR2 is FYNNEI in the germline V gene. Trimming cost V 6 bases and J 0 bases; bases outside gene matches: 4. There are 15 residues in the CDR3. CDR3 loop: CASSPGTGSTDTQYF. The CDR3 coding sequence is TGTGCCAGCAGCCCCGGGACAGGGAGCACAGATACGCAGTATTTT.

A few counts support this clonotype. This chain joins TRBV29-1 and TRBJ1-3; 7 bases are a match to TRBD1. Germline CDR1 reads SQVTM; CDR2 reads ANQGSEA. The CDR3 extends over 14 amino acids. The V segment lost 4 bases and the J segment 0 bases; nucleotides outside the gene matches: 3. The CDR3 loop reads CSVGQGFSGNTIYF. The CDR3 coding sequence is TGCAGCGTTGGACAGGGCTTCTCTGGAAACACCATATATTTT. The full variable domain, rest sourced from reference TRBV29-1 and TRBJ1-3, is SAVISQKPSRDICQRGTSLTIQCQVDSQVTMMFWYRQQPGQSLTLIATANQGSEATYESGFVIDKFPISRPNLTFSTLTVSNMSPEDSSIYLCSVGQGFSGNTIYFGEGSWLTVV.

The chain links TRBV6-5 to TRBJ2-7; 11 bases are shared with TRBD2. This CDR3 region has 15 residues. V dropped 7 bases and J dropped 2; count of bases not matched to a gene: 7. Germline assignment: CDR1 MNHEY and CDR2 SVGAGI. In DNA, the CDR3 is TGTGCCAGCAAGAACTCACTAGCGGGGGCCTACGAGCAGTACTTC. It is translated as CASKNSLAGAYEQYF.

This clonotype was found a few times. The V gene is TRBV10-3, the J gene TRBJ2-1; D tentatively reads TRBD1 or TRBD2 (5 bases each). V lost 2 bases and J 0 bases, leaving 11 bases between the germline ends. The CDR3 has 16 amino acids. Germline V gene data show CDR1 as ENHRY and CDR2 as SYGVKD. CDR3 residues: CAISEPGASSYNEQFF. The CDR3 DNA sequence: TGTGCCATCAGTGAGCCCGGGGCGAGCTCCTACAATGAGCAGTTCTTC.

The V call is TRBV6-2 or TRBV6-3, the J call TRBJ2-3, with D unresolved. Trimming cost V 4 bases and J 4 bases, with 3 bases left between them. This CDR3 region has 11 residues. From germline, CDR1 is MNHEY and CDR2 SVGEGT. CDR3 loop: CASSFPDTQYF. The CDR3 DNA reads as TGTGCCAGCAGTTTCCCAGATACGCAGTATTTT.

CDR3 residues: CASSVGLAGVSYNEQFF. CDR3 coding DNA: TGTGCCAGCAGCGTAGGACTAGCGGGAGTCTCCTACAATGAGCAGTTCTTC. This chain joins TRBV9 and TRBJ2-1, with 12 bases aligning to TRBD2. The CDR3 runs to 17 residues. V lost 0 bases and J lost 0; bases outside the gene matches: 1. CDR1 is SGDLS, CDR2 YYNGEE, per germline.

This clonotype was counted only a few times. The genes are TRBV27 and TRBJ2-1; 10 positions agree with TRBD1. The CDR3 extends over 14 amino acids. Germline lookup yields CDR1 MNHEY and CDR2 SMNVEV (reference sequence). V gave up 4 bases and J gave up 6 bases; unmatched junction bases: 3. CDR3 bases: TGTGCCAGCAGTTGGACAGGGGGATTCAATGAGCAGTTCTTC. This codes for CASSWTGGFNEQFF.

This clonotype has a handful of counts. The chain recombines TRBV5-1 with TRBJ2-7; TRBD1 agrees at 8 bases. The better agreement between TRBJ2-5 and the DNA end casts doubt on the J call. The CDR3 covers 15 residues. Germline assignment: CDR1 SGHRS and CDR2 YFSETQ. DNA of the CDR3: TGCGCCAGCAGCCGCCGACGGACAGGGAGCGAGACCCAGTACTTC. This translates into CASSRRRTGSETQYF.

This chain uses TRBV29-1 with TRBJ2-7, with 10 bases that match TRBD2. Trimming took 1 base from V and 1 from J; bases not matched to a gene: 1. This CDR3 has 14 residues. The germline CDR1 and CDR2 sequences are SQVTM and ANQGSEA. The CDR3 loop is CSVEGSGRSYEQYF. DNA of the CDR3: TGCAGCGTTGAAGGTAGCGGGAGGTCCTACGAGCAGTACTTC.

This clonotype was counted a few times. J is TRBJ2-1 and V is TRBV7-9; 9 bases line up with TRBD1. Losses at the gene ends were 6 bases for V and 2 bases for J; bases not matched to a gene: 5. The CDR3 is 15 amino acids. The V gene's germline CDR1 is SEHNR and CDR2 FQNEAQ (reference sequence). The CDR3 nucleotides read TGTGCCAGCAGTCAGGACAGGGGCACCTACAATGAGCAGTTCTTC. Its protein product is CASSQDRGTYNEQFF.

The CDR3 sequence: CASSSGTSGRDDNEQFF. The CDR3 region has the DNA TGTGCCAGCAGTTCTGGGACTAGCGGGAGAGACGACAATGAGCAGTTCTTC. The chain employs TRBV28 and TRBJ2-1, with 14 bases lining up with TRBD2. The CDR3 spans 17 residues. The ends lost 4 bases at V and 5 bases at J; junction bases unmatched: 7. Germline assignment: CDR1 MDHEN and CDR2 SYDVKM.

The V gene is TRBV5-1, the J gene TRBJ2-7; 9 bases agree with TRBD2. The germline CDR1 and CDR2 sequences are SGHRS and YFSETQ. The CDR3 length is 15 residues. With 4 bases clipped from V and 0 bases from J, the junction kept 5 bases outside the gene matches. As DNA, the CDR3 is TGCGCCAGCAGCGTGGGGACTAGCCGCTCCTACGAGCAGTACTTC. It specifies CASSVGTSRSYEQYF.

A word on this clonotype: A much larger clone lies one base from this, so it may be a read error. The rearrangement links TRBV20-1 to TRBJ2-3, with TRBD2 matching over 7 bases. The germline V gene has CDR1 DFQATT and CDR2 SNEGSKA (reference sequence). The CDR3 runs 14 residues. The CDR3 spells CSANWGGRTETQYF. CDR3 sequence (DNA): TGCAGTGCTAATTGGGGGGGTCGCACAGAGACGCAGTATTTT.

V gene TRBV5-1 combines with J gene TRBJ2-7; the match to TRBD1 covers 9 bases. Germline loops: CDR1 SGHRS, CDR2 YFSETQ. The CDR3 loop spans 14 amino acids. V lost 3 bases to trimming and J lost 5 bases; unmatched junction nucleotides: 6. Here the CDR3 reads CASSWTGTGNEQYF. The CDR3 DNA is TGCGCCAGCAGCTGGACCGGGACAGGGAACGAGCAGTACTTC. The whole variable domain, remainder taken from reference TRBV5-1 and TRBJ2-7, is KAGVTQTPRYLIKTRGQQVTLSCSPISGHRSVSWYQQTPGQGLQFLFEYFSETQRNKGNFPGRFSGRQFSNSRSEMNVSTLELGDSALYLCASSWTGTGNEQYFGPGTRLTVT.

This chain connects TRBV5-6 to TRBJ2-1; no clear D gene. The V and J ends lost 4 bases and 5 bases respectively, with 16 bases between them. CDR1 SGHDT and CDR2 YYEEEE come from the germline V gene. CDR3 size: 15 residues. The CDR3 reads CASSRRVSANNEQFF. The CDR3, as DNA: TGTGCCAGCAGCCGCCGGGTGAGCGCAAACAATGAGCAGTTCTTC.

This clonotype has only a few counts. The V gene is TRBV12-5, the J gene TRBJ2-7; 10 bases agree with TRBD2. The CDR3 is made up of 18 amino acids. Germline CDR1 and CDR2: LGHNT and FRNRAP. Trimming removed 2 bases from V and 2 bases from J; junction bases left unmatched: 12. CDR3 nucleotide sequence: TGTGCTAGTGGTTTGCTTACGACTAGCGGGCCCCTTACCTACGAGCAGTACTTC. Translated: CASGLLTTSGPLTYEQYF.

This clonotype was seen a single time. The chain joins TRBV9 to TRBJ2-3; D remains ambiguous. The ends were cut back, 4 bases at V and 6 bases at J, with 21 bases in the middle. The CDR3 covers 16 residues. Germline CDR1 is SGDLS and CDR2 is YYNGEE. CDR3 region: CASSPRWPNLQDTQYF. The CDR3 DNA follows: TGTGCCAGCAGCCCAAGGTGGCCCAACCTCCAGGATACGCAGTATTTT.

This clonotype occurred once. V usage is TRBV3-1 and J usage is TRBJ2-5; possible D gene TRBD1, 6 bases. The DNA end is a closer match to TRBJ2-7, so the J assignment may be wrong. The CDR3 is made up of 14 amino acids. The germline V gene encodes CDR1 LGHDT and CDR2 YNNKEL (reference sequence). CDR3 nucleotide sequence: TGTGCCAGCAGCCAGAAAGTAACAGGGTCCGAGCAGTACTTC. Its protein is CASSQKVTGSEQYF.